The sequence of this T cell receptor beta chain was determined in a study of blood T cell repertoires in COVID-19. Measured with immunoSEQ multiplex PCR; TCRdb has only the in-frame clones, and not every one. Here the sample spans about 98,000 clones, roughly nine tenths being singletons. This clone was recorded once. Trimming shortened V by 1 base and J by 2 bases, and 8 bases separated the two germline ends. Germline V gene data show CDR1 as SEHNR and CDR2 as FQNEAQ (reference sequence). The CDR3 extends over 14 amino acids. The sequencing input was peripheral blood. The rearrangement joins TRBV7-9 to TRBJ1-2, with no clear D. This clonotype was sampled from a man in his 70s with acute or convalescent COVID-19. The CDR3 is CASSLGEVNYGYTF. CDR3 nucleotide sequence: TGTGCCAGCAGCTTAGGAGAGGTGAACTATGGCTACACCTTC.